This TCR beta chain is from a study of technical replicates of blood from a handful of donors. Repertoires were generated with immunoSEQ multiplex PCR, while TCRdb's copy carries only in-frame clones and drops some. The profile covers about 53,000 clones, with about 86% appearing a single time and roughly 5.2% taken by the ten largest. This clone showed up just once. This CDR3 region has 19 residues. The germline V gene encodes CDR1 LGHNA and CDR2 YSLEER. V was cut by 0 bases and J by 12 bases, with 30 bases left in between. This receptor was obtained from a human donor in good health. Some clones in this sample may be carry-over from other donors' samples. The specimen was PBMCs. The chain is built from TRBV4-3 and TRBJ2-1; TRBD1 is a possible D gene (6 bases). CDR3 in DNA: TGCGCCAGCAGCCAAGAGCTCGGGTGGGGACACAAAGGGTCTAGGGGGCAGTTCTTC. This sequence encodes CASSQELGWGHKGSRGQFF.